Described below is a single T cell receptor beta chain sequence and its context. Its recognized antigen is unknown. Nothing much larger sits one base from this clone, and base qualities are not available. The data stem from a study of radiation and T cells in renal cell carcinoma (dated by TCRdb to the early 2020s). For context, the study as a whole: In total, approximately 55 samples, comprising 26 tumors and some 27 peripheral blood samples, were subjected to TCR beta sequencing. The final blood draw took place at 4 weeks after radiation, the same time as nephrectomy. Across all 53 samples, 3.5 million to 4.5 million unique CDR3 nucleotide sequences encoding over 2.5 million unique CDR3 amino acid sequences were identified. General study outcomes and caveats: With a single-armed trial design, the study had no way to address how radiation dose or scheduling affects the TCR repertoire. Top tumor clonotypes rose in blood from baseline to 2 weeks post-radiation, then contracted by 4 weeks, suggesting transient expansion of tumor-resident clones. Blood repertoire dynamics were not followed beyond 4 weeks after treatment. Because pretreatment tumor biopsies were not available, the baseline intratumoral presence of clonotypes could not be determined.

The CDR3 has 14 amino acids, counting the end cysteine and phenylalanine. The sequence is cut down to CDR3 DNA, 42 bases in frame from base 1. CDR1 is given as SGHRS and CDR2 as YFSETQ, both from the germline V gene. Trimming costs V 4 bases and J 5 bases, and their ends lie 15 bases apart. The time point label on this specimen signifies: blood 4 weeks post-SBRT, at nephrectomy. The treatment or condition label, read with the paper, signifies: 15 Gy SBRT to primary tumor, nephrectomy 4 weeks later. Samples were obtained from a clinical trial, in which 15 Gy stereotactic body radiation therapy was delivered to primary renal cell carcinomas and nephrectomy was performed 4 weeks later. To follow tumor-enriched clonotypes, peripheral blood was collected serially from radiation-treated patients at baseline and again at 2 weeks and 4 weeks after SBRT. Every patient's renal cell carcinoma showed clear cell pathology. The QIAamp DNA Blood Mini Kit (Qiagen) was used to prepare genomic DNA for TCR sequencing. Only samples passing all quality control checks were included in the analyses.

TCR beta libraries were generated from genomic DNA with the immunoSEQ kit, following the manufacturer's recommendations. To prepare libraries, a first multiplex PCR with proprietary primers was run, followed by a second PCR that added unique barcodes, and a bead cleanup was done after each round. Each sample batch included a kit-provided positive control reaction and a negative control reaction. The final libraries were assessed on an Agilent 4200 TapeStation D1000 ScreenTape, pooled by volume, and quantified by qPCR. Sequencing was performed on an Illumina NextSeq500 using a MidOutput 150-cycle cartridge, with 156 Read1 cycles, 15 Index1 cycles, and the kit custom primers. The pooled library was loaded at 0.8 to 1 pM, and around 22% PhiX control was spiked in. On the authors' methods: The vendor-processed data were analyzed in R, and a clonotype was defined as all T cells that share the same CDR3 nucleotide sequence. For clone abundance analyses, frequencies were normalized to the 10,000 most abundant clones in each sample. Public T cell clones, averaging fewer than five per sample, were removed before analysis. Tumor-enriched clonotypes and baseline blood-enriched clonotypes were defined as those with an abundance difference of at least 32-fold between compartments. A beta-binomial differential abundance model was applied to find clonotypes that expanded or contracted between blood time points. The Baroni-Urbani and Buser coefficient was used to measure tumor-blood repertoire similarity, and groups were compared with two-tailed Wilcoxon tests in R. TCRdb holds this immuneACCESS table with in-frame rearrangements only. Some clones are missing; in checked studies, unresolved V genes explain under half, and the rest has no known cause. V, J and clone size are taken as reported in that table, and D and trimming were inferred from the DNA itself. The table for this sample lists around 64,000 clones; about 74% of them were counted only once. The biggest ten clones account for approximately 6.6% of the sample.

Sequenced here: blood, sampled from a patient whose treatment included radiotherapy and nephrectomy. The sequence joins TRBV5-1 to TRBJ1-2; no D segment can be confidently identified. The sequence was collected from a man aged 60 to 75 with renal cell carcinoma. The nucleotide sequence reads as follows: TGCGCCAGCAGCCCCACGGAGCAGCTATATGGCTACACCTTC. This sequence encodes CASSPTEQLYGYTF.